This TCR beta chain was sequenced in a study of T-cell reconstitution after alpha-beta-depleted transplantation in children. The CDR3 covers 15 residues. Germline V gene data show CDR1 as MDHEN and CDR2 as SYDVKM. V was trimmed by 3 bases and J by 7 bases, leaving 15 bases between them. It was with unique molecular identifiers that the TCRbeta library was prepared. TCRdb re-derived calls from the PCR reads in MiXCR, one entry per CDR3 protein. The sample consists of 200,000 or so distinct CDR3 sequences, around 9.2% of them appearing once. This clonotype was obtained from a male patient aged 2 to 9 who had a stem cell transplant for acute myeloid leukemia, so the T cells may come from the graft donor. The rearrangement uses TRBV28 and TRBJ2-2; D perhaps matches TRBD2 (5 bases). Source: PBMCs, mostly from graft donor cells, taken 360 days after TCRalphabeta/CD19-depleted stem cell transplant. This CDR3 reads CASSFTTGFNGELFF. CDR3 bases: TGTGCCAGCAGTTTCACAACGGGGTTCAACGGGGAGCTGTTTTTT.